These 17 T cell receptor beta chains share one sample of origin, sequenced in a study of cytomegalovirus exposure and HLA in healthy donors. Here immunoSEQ multiplex PCR was the method, and the copy in TCRdb shows in-frame clones only, minus some. The table has about 110,000 clones, approximately 96% seen once; the top ten hold roughly 0.66%. The sequenced sample was PBMCs. These receptors were taken from a woman under 30 in good health and CMV-seronegative.

This rearrangement joins TRBV29-1 to TRBJ1-1; 9 nucleotides agree with TRBD1. This CDR3 is 16 amino acids long. Germline V CDR1 and CDR2: SQVTM, ANQGSEA. V shed 6 bases, J shed 0 bases, and the junction held 11 bases outside the gene matches. CDR3 residues: CSVATGTGFVNTEAFF. The CDR3 coding sequence is TGCAGCGTCGCAACCGGGACAGGGTTCGTGAACACTGAAGCTTTCTTT.

The V and J genes are TRBV4-3 and TRBJ1-6; TRBD1 might be the D (5 bases). This CDR3 is built from 17 residues. Trimming shortened V by 2 bases and J by 9 bases, and 20 bases separated the two germline ends. Germline V lookup: CDR1 LGHNA, CDR2 YSLEER. The CDR3 DNA reads TGCGCCAGCAGCCAATTTTGGACATCTCTTTGGGGTTCACCCCTCCACTTT. The encoded protein is CASSQFWTSLWGSPLHF.

The genes are TRBV7-9 and TRBJ1-6; the match to TRBD1 covers 9 bases. V gave up 4 bases and J gave up 4 bases; unmatched junction bases: 8. From germline, CDR1 is SEHNR and CDR2 FQNEAQ (reference sequence). This CDR3 comprises 17 residues. CDR3 DNA sequence: TGTGCCAGCAGCTCCCACAGGGGGCGGCCGTATAATTCACCCCTCCACTTT. Translation gives CASSSHRGRPYNSPLHF.

V gene TRBV7-2 combines with J gene TRBJ2-7; TRBD1 might be the D (5 bases). There are 13 residues in the CDR3. V dropped 5 bases and J dropped 5 bases, with 13 bases sitting between them. Germline V CDR1 and CDR2: SGHTA, FQGNSA. In nucleotides, the CDR3 is TGTGCCAGCAGCAGCAGGGCTTCGGACGAGCAGTACTTC. It codes for CASSSRASDEQYF. Filled out from reference TRBV7-2 and TRBJ2-7, the complete variable domain reads GAGVSQSPSNKVTEKGKDVELRCDPISGHTALYWYRQSLGQGLEFLIYFQGNSAPDKSGLPSDRFSAERTGGSVSTLTIQRTQQEDSAVYLCASSSRASDEQYFGPGTRLTVT.

The chain is built from TRBV28 and TRBJ1-4; D is possibly TRBD1 (5 bases). The germline V gene encodes CDR1 MDHEN and CDR2 SYDVKM. This CDR3 has 14 amino acids. V was trimmed by 3 bases and J by 6 bases, leaving 11 bases between them. The CDR3 DNA follows: TGTGCCAGCAGTTTTTTACAGGCATATGAAAAACTGTTTTTT. The encoded protein is CASSFLQAYEKLFF. The full variable domain, in which reference TRBV28 and TRBJ1-4 provide the parts outside the CDR3, is DVKVTQSSRYLVKRTGEKVFLECVQDMDHENMFWYRQDPGLGLRLIYFSYDVKMKEKGDIPEGYSVSREKKERFSLILESASTNQTSMYLCASSFLQAYEKLFFGSGTQLSVL.

The chain links TRBV15 to TRBJ2-7; 8 bases are shared with TRBD1. Per the germline V gene, CDR1 is LNHNV and CDR2 is YYDKDF (reference sequence). V dropped 5 bases and J dropped 5; count of bases not matched to a gene: 8. The length of the CDR3 is 14 residues. The CDR3 DNA reads TGTGCCACCAGCGCCGACAGGGGAATTCACGAGCAGTACTTC. Translated: CATSADRGIHEQYF.

V gene TRBV11-2 combines with J gene TRBJ1-2, with D possibly TRBD1 on 5 matching bases. From germline, CDR1 is SGHAT and CDR2 FQNNGV. Trimming shortened V by 1 base and J by 8 bases, and 11 bases separated the two germline ends. CDR3 size: 13 residues. CDR3 sequence: CASSLGLGQGYTF. CDR3 DNA: TGTGCCAGCAGCTTAGGTTTGGGGCAGGGCTACACCTTC. Filled out from reference TRBV11-2 and TRBJ1-2, the complete variable domain reads EAGVAQSPRYKIIEKRQSVAFWCNPISGHATLYWYQQILGQGPKLLIQFQNNGVVDDSQLPKDRFSAERLKGVDSTLKIQPAKLEDSAVYLCASSLGLGQGYTFGSGTRLTVV.

J is TRBJ1-2 and V is TRBV15; TRBD1 might be the D (6 bases). Between the trimmed V and J ends, which lost 5 bases and 7 bases, there was a span of 17 bases. Per germline, CDR1 LNHNV and CDR2 YYDKDF (reference sequence). The CDR3 extends over 14 amino acids. The CDR3 DNA reads as TGTGCCACCAGCCGACAAGATGCGGGGGCTGGCTACACCTTC. Its translation is CATSRQDAGAGYTF.

The chain carries TRBV6-5 and TRBJ2-2; 10 bases are a match to TRBD1. Germline V gene lookup returns CDR1 MNHEY and CDR2 SVGAGI. V gave up 10 bases and J gave up 7 bases; unmatched junction bases: 6. This CDR3 comprises 13 residues. CDR3 coding DNA: TGTGCCAACCCGACAGGGGGCGACGGGGAGCTGTTTTTT. Amino acids: CANPTGGDGELFF.

The V and J genes are TRBV6-6 and TRBJ2-7; 10 nucleotides agree with TRBD1. The junction had 10 bases not matched to a gene; V was cut back by 7 bases and J by 7 bases. There are 14 residues in the CDR3. CDR1 and CDR2 from the germline V gene are MNHNY and SVGAGI (reference sequence). The CDR3 here is CASTTDGTGVEQYF. The CDR3 region has the DNA TGTGCCAGCACCACAGACGGGACAGGGGTAGAGCAGTACTTC.

The chain couples TRBV19 to TRBJ1-2; D is ambiguous. Germline lookup yields CDR1 LNHDA and CDR2 SQIVND (reference sequence). V gave up 5 bases and J gave up 13 bases, with 17 bases separating them. The CDR3 covers 12 residues. CDR3 protein: CASSPRRSAITF. CDR3 coding DNA: TGTGCCAGTAGTCCCCGCCGGTCTGCGATCACCTTC.

This clone appeared once. The chain uses TRBV28 and TRBJ1-1; maybe TRBD1 (5 bases). This CDR3 region has 15 residues. V lost 4 bases, J lost 0 bases, and 12 bases lay in between. CDR1 is MDHEN, CDR2 SYDVKM, per germline. The CDR3 loop reads CASSSDSSMNTEAFF. DNA for the CDR3: TGTGCCAGCAGTTCTGACAGCAGCATGAACACTGAAGCTTTCTTT.

This clone came up once. The chain combines TRBV5-4 with TRBJ2-1, with D tentatively TRBD2 (5 bases). The germline gives CDR1 SGHNT, CDR2 YYREEE (reference sequence). This CDR3 has 13 residues. V gave up 4 bases and J gave up 8 bases, with 13 bases separating them. CDR3 sequence (DNA): TGTGCCAGCAGCAGAACTAGTTTGGATGAGCAGTTCTTC. This translates into CASSRTSLDEQFF.

This clone came up once. The chain has TRBV7-9 and TRBJ1-1; TRBD1 agrees at 11 bases. The CDR3 loop spans 15 amino acids. V lost 5 bases, J lost 6 bases, and 8 bases stayed unmatched. Germline lookup yields CDR1 SEHNR and CDR2 FQNEAQ (reference sequence). The CDR3 DNA reads TGTGCCAGCAGCCCTTGGGGACAGGGGGACGCTGAAGCTTTCTTT. Translation: CASSPWGQGDAEAFF.

This clone has only a few counts. CDR3 sequence reads: CASSLDTGGRNEQFF. DNA for the CDR3: TGTGCCAGCAGCTTGGATACGGGGGGGCGGAATGAGCAGTTCTTC. The chain combines TRBV5-4 with TRBJ2-1; TRBD2 agrees at 8 bases. Germline CDR1 reads SGHNT; CDR2 reads YYREEE (reference sequence). The CDR3 is 15 amino acids. V trimming: 0 bases; J trimming: 7 bases; junction bases outside the gene matches: 6.

In its sample, this clone was seen once. V is TRBV19 and J is TRBJ1-4; possibly TRBD1 for D (6 bases). This CDR3 has 15 amino acids. Germline CDR1 LNHDA, CDR2 SQIVND (reference sequence). V gave up 3 bases and J gave up 8 bases, with 16 bases separating them. The CDR3: CASSIGGLREEKLFF. The CDR3 DNA reads as TGTGCCAGTAGTATTGGGGGCCTAAGGGAAGAAAAACTGTTTTTT.

CDR3 sequence reads: CASSTRTSGYSTDTQYF. CDR3 coding DNA: TGTGCCAGCAGCACAAGGACTAGCGGGTACAGCACAGATACGCAGTATTTT. The rearrangement joins TRBV7-9 to TRBJ2-3, with TRBD2 matching 11 bases. This CDR3 has 17 residues. Germline CDR1 is SEHNR and CDR2 is FQNEAQ (reference sequence). V shed 5 bases and J 0 bases; nucleotides not matched to a gene: 7.